Listed below are T cell receptor beta chains from one sample, sequenced in a study of cytomegalovirus exposure and HLA in healthy donors. The repertoire was sequenced with immunoSEQ multiplex PCR; TCRdb's copy has only in-frame clones and lacks some. The table lists about 190,000 clones, 70% to 90% of them singletons, with more than 1.5% in the top ten. The sample comprised PBMCs. The receptors originated from a woman in her late teens or twenties in good health and CMV-seronegative. CDR3s include the opening cysteine and the closing phenylalanine or tryptophan. A D gene is named only where the DNA matches it firmly. The size entry is marked missing in some rows and otherwise reads once, few, many or a size class.

V gene	J gene	clone size	D gene	CDR3 protein	CDR3 DNA
TRBV19	TRBJ1-1	.	.	CASRDNRESTEAFF	TGTGCCAGTAGAGATAACAGGGAGAGCACTGAAGCTTTCTTT
TRBV30	TRBJ2-7	.	TRBD1	CAWSAGTGGVEQYF	TGTGCCTGGAGTGCCGGGACAGGGGGCGTCGAGCAGTACTTC
TRBV5-1	TRBJ2-7	.	.	CASGTGSTYEQYF	TGCGCCAGCGGTACAGGGTCCACCTACGAGCAGTACTTC
TRBV5-1	TRBJ2-7	once	TRBD1	CASRTGTGSLYEQYF	TGCGCCAGCAGAACCGGGACAGGTTCCTTATACGAGCAGTACTTC
TRBV7-8	TRBJ2-1	few	.	CASSLANPPLSNEQFF	TGTGCCAGCAGCTTAGCGAACCCCCCCCTTAGCAATGAGCAGTTCTTC
TRBV19	TRBJ2-4	.	TRBD1	CASSGGQGGKNIQYF	TGTGCCAGTAGTGGGGGACAGGGCGGCAAAAACATTCAGTACTTC
TRBV15	TRBJ1-5	.	.	CATCLALHQPQHF	TGTGCCACCTGCCTGGCCCTCCATCAGCCCCAGCATTTT
TRBV5-6	TRBJ2-3	.	TRBD2	CASSSMGGMTDTQYF	TGTGCCAGCAGCTCAATGGGGGGGATGACGGATACGCAGTATTTT
TRBV19	TRBJ2-1	.	TRBD2	CASSTSANYNEQFF	TGTGCCAGCTCGACTAGCGCGAACTACAATGAGCAGTTCTTC
TRBV19	TRBJ1-1	.	.	CASSLFQNRHATEAFF	TGTGCCAGTAGCCTGTTCCAGAACAGGCACGCCACTGAAGCTTTCTTT
TRBV5-4	TRBJ2-1	.	TRBD2	CASRTSGGYNEQFF	TGTGCCAGCCGGACTAGCGGGGGCTACAATGAGCAGTTCTTC
TRBV7-9	TRBJ2-7	.	TRBD1	CASSSIRQGRPYEQYF	TGTGCCAGCAGCTCTATACGACAGGGGAGACCCTACGAGCAGTACTTC
TRBV4-3	TRBJ2-7	few	TRBD1	CASSLDYRGGDEQYF	TGCGCCAGCAGCCTCGATTACAGGGGCGGCGACGAGCAGTACTTC
TRBV14	TRBJ2-7	few	TRBD2	CASSQMGLADEQYF	TGTGCCAGCAGCCAAATGGGACTAGCAGACGAGCAGTACTTC
TRBV4-3	TRBJ2-7	.	TRBD1	CASSQEWTGGLDEQYF	TGCGCCAGCAGCCAAGAGTGGACAGGGGGCTTAGACGAGCAGTACTTC
TRBV7-2	TRBJ2-7	.	TRBD2	CAREPGLAAYEQYF	TGTGCCCGTGAGCCGGGACTAGCGGCGTACGAGCAGTACTTC
TRBV5-5	TRBJ2-1	.	TRBD1	CASSLSPGQGAYNEQFF	TGTGCCAGCAGCTTGTCCCCGGGACAGGGGGCCTACAATGAGCAGTTCTTC
TRBV30	TRBJ1-1	.	TRBD1	CAWRPTGTFLTEAFF	TGTGCCTGGCGGCCGACAGGGACCTTCTTGACTGAAGCTTTCTTT
TRBV4-1	TRBJ1-5	.	TRBD1	CASSPDRGQPQHF	TGCGCCAGCAGCCCGGACAGGGGTCAGCCCCAGCATTTT
TRBV5-1	TRBJ2-1	.	TRBD1	CASSLTPGQGNNEQFF	TGCGCCAGCAGCCTGACCCCGGGACAGGGGAATAATGAGCAGTTCTTC
TRBV7-6	TRBJ2-7	once	.	CASSPQSSSSYEQYF	TGTGCCAGCAGCCCCCAATCATCGAGCTCCTACGAGCAGTACTTC
TRBV4-2	TRBJ2-1	.	TRBD2	CASSQEPLSGGYNEQFF	TGTGCCAGCAGCCAAGAACCGCTTAGCGGGGGGTACAATGAGCAGTTCTTC
TRBV5-1	TRBJ2-1	.	TRBD1	CASSQDRALYNEQFF	TGCGCCAGCAGCCAGGACAGGGCGCTTTACAATGAGCAGTTCTTC
TRBV5-1	TRBJ1-2	.	TRBD1	CASDLSGQGAYGYTF	TGCGCCAGCGACCTATCGGGACAGGGGGCCTATGGCTACACCTTC
TRBV10-3	TRBJ1-1	few	.	CAISESTGTEAFF	TGTGCCATCAGTGAGTCGACGGGGACTGAAGCTTTCTTT
TRBV5-5	TRBJ2-7	.	.	CASSLEDTTYEQYF	TGTGCCAGCAGCTTGGAGGACACTACCTACGAGCAGTACTTC
TRBV5-6	TRBJ2-7	.	TRBD1	CASSSGQRYEQYF	TGTGCCAGCAGCTCGGGACAGCGCTACGAGCAGTACTTC
TRBV6-1	TRBJ2-5	once	TRBD2	CASSGSGGARETQYF	TGTGCCAGCAGTGGAAGCGGGGGGGCCCGGGAGACCCAGTACTTC
TRBV29-1	TRBJ2-1	.	TRBD2	CSALSGGNEQFF	TGCAGCGCCCTGAGCGGGGGGAATGAGCAGTTCTTC
TRBV30	TRBJ2-3	.	TRBD1	CAFTGGSDTQCF	TGTGCCTTTACAGGGGGGTCAGATACGCAGTGTTTT
TRBV27	TRBJ1-6	.	.	CASSLGQALHF	TGTGCCAGCAGTTTGGGGCAGGCCCTCCACTTT
TRBV14	TRBJ1-3	.	.	CASSKTVGNTIYF	TGTGCCAGCAGCAAGACAGTTGGAAACACCATATATTTT
TRBV29-1	TRBJ1-1	.	.	CSVAPVLNTEAFF	TGCAGCGTTGCCCCGGTGCTAAACACTGAAGCTTTCTTT
TRBV29-1	TRBJ2-2	.	.	CSVEDARPSDCTGELFF	TGCAGCGTTGAAGATGCCCGGCCCTCCGACTGCACCGGGGAGCTGTTTTTT
TRBV5-6	TRBJ2-3	.	TRBD2	CASSWGLAGVPDTQYF	TGTGCCAGCAGTTGGGGACTAGCGGGAGTCCCAGATACGCAGTATTTT
TRBV5-1	TRBJ1-2	.	.	CASSEGPGDGYTF	TGCGCCAGCTCCGAAGGCCCGGGGGATGGCTACACCTTC
TRBV5-1	TRBJ1-1	.	.	CASSAGEWGNTEAFF	TGCGCCAGCAGCGCGGGGGAGTGGGGGAACACTGAAGCTTTCTTT
TRBV5-4	TRBJ1-2	.	.	CASSPGQSLRDYGYTF	TGTGCCAGCAGCCCCGGACAGTCCCTCCGGGACTATGGCTACACCTTC
TRBV5-4	TRBJ2-7	.	TRBD1	CASSPGGTGRYYEQYF	TGTGCCAGCAGCCCCGGGGGGACAGGGCGATACTACGAGCAGTACTTC
TRBV6-4	TRBJ2-1	.	.	CASSDRAEGGNEQFF	TGTGCCAGCAGTGACCGAGCAGAAGGAGGCAATGAGCAGTTCTTC
TRBV23-1	TRBJ2-7	.	.	CASSHLRDRRSSYEQYF	TGCGCCAGCAGTCACCTCCGCGACAGGCGAAGCTCCTACGAGCAGTACTTC
TRBV5-5	TRBJ1-1	.	.	CASSLGAGRNTEAFF	TGTGCCAGCAGCTTGGGGGCGGGCAGGAACACTGAAGCTTTCTTT
TRBV7-9	TRBJ2-3	.	.	CASSPPSSGADTQYF	TGTGCCAGCAGCCCTCCTAGTTCAGGGGCAGATACGCAGTATTTT
TRBV6-4	TRBJ2-7	few	TRBD1	CASSDPHDREYEQYF	TGTGCCAGCAGTGACCCTCACGACAGGGAGTACGAGCAGTACTTC
TRBV28	TRBJ2-6	.	.	CASSLDSSGANVLTF	TGTGCCAGCAGTTTAGACAGCTCTGGGGCCAACGTCCTGACTTTC
TRBV11-3	TRBJ2-7	.	.	CASSLGLSSYEQYF	TGTGCCAGCAGCTTAGGCCTTAGCTCCTACGAGCAGTACTTC
TRBV7-6	TRBJ2-1	.	.	CASSRLLGGENEQFF	TGTGCCAGCAGTAGGCTTCTAGGGGGTGAGAATGAGCAGTTCTTC
TRBV29-1	TRBJ1-2	.	TRBD1	CSVEISGTDSLGYTF	TGCAGCGTTGAAATATCCGGGACAGATTCTCTTGGCTACACCTTC
TRBV7-9	TRBJ1-1	.	TRBD1	CASSYWTGMNTEAFF	TGTGCCAGCAGCTACTGGACAGGGATGAACACTGAAGCTTTCTTT
TRBV7-2	TRBJ2-7	.	TRBD2	CASRTSGSGVYEQYF	TGTGCCAGCAGGACTAGCGGGAGTGGAGTCTACGAGCAGTACTTC
TRBV6-5	TRBJ1-2	.	TRBD1	CASITRDSGYTF	TGTGCCAGCATTACCCGGGACAGTGGCTACACCTTC
TRBV27	TRBJ1-5	once	.	CASSLSHLSNQPQHF	TGTGCCAGCAGTTTATCACACCTTAGCAATCAGCCCCAGCATTTT
TRBV7-2	TRBJ1-5	few	TRBD1	CASSLQGARDQPQHF	TGTGCCAGCAGCTTACAGGGGGCGCGGGATCAGCCCCAGCATTTT
TRBV6-6	TRBJ1-2	.	.	CASTQDSTYGYTF	TGTGCCAGCACCCAAGACAGCACCTATGGCTACACCTTC